This T cell receptor (beta chain) was sequenced during a study of blood T cell repertoires in COVID-19. Study summary: COVID-19 samples collected from the United States, Italy and Spain covered acute and convalescent phases.

Participant age was roughly 18 to 95 years, and participants resided in roughly 25 US areas. Which cohort a participant joined came from the clinical history participants gave. Within the 2 weeks before study entry, each person in the exposed group met a COVID-19 case. Data came from immunoSEQ multiplex PCR; TCRdb stores just in-frame clones and leaves some out. This table holds roughly 150,000 clones, about nine tenths found once. The sample was PBMCs or T cells enriched from blood (not recorded which). This clonotype was sampled from a woman between 40 and 55 years old who had been exposed to COVID-19.

The CDR3, as DNA: TGTGCCAGCAGCCCGGGGGGGGTTAGGGATCAGCCCCAGCATTTT. This gives the protein CASSPGGVRDQPQHF. The chain uses TRBV5-5 and TRBJ1-5; D might be TRBD1 (5 bases). The V end was cut by 4 bases, the J end by 5 bases, with 16 bases between. The germline gives CDR1 SGHKS, CDR2 YYEKEE (reference sequence). The CDR3 covers 15 residues.